A single sample gave rise to the 11 T cell receptor beta chains below, sequenced in a study of blood T cells in healthy people across ages. The authors ran a second PCR of 7 to 11 cycles using a sample-barcoded 5' primer and a J-beta primer mix. In TCRdb, the 5' RACE reads were re-called with MiXCR into one record per CDR3 protein. The sample lists 700,000 to 900,000 distinct CDR3 sequences, around 24% occurring once. These data also featured in a second study, about T cells of mothers and their children.

The sequencing sample was made of blood. These TCRs come from a boy under 18 in good health.

The genes are TRBV7-6 and TRBJ2-7; a weak D match, TRBD1 (6 bases). CDR1 is SGHVS and CDR2 is FNYEAQ in the germline V gene. The CDR3 sequence is 14 residues long. The V end was cut by 3 bases, the J end by 4 bases, with 13 bases between. The CDR3 loop reads CASSFGRGHYEQYF. The CDR3 DNA reads as TGTGCCAGCAGCTTCGGCAGGGGTCATTACGAGCAGTACTTC.

DNA of the CDR3: TGTGCCAGTAGTATTCAGGTGGCAGGACAGAACACTGAAGCTTTCTTT. Amino acid sequence: CASSIQVAGQNTEAFF. The rearrangement links TRBV19 to TRBJ1-1; possibly TRBD1 for D (5 bases). The length of the CDR3 is 16 residues. V was shortened by 3 bases and J by 1 base, with 15 bases between the two germline ends. The germline gives CDR1 LNHDA, CDR2 SQIVND (reference sequence).

This clonotype was seen more than once but under ten times. The J gene is TRBJ2-3, the V gene TRBV7-9, with D hard to call. V dropped 0 bases and J dropped 2 bases, with 15 bases sitting between them. CDR3 length: 17 amino acids. CDR1 and CDR2 (germline): SEHNR, FQNEAQ (reference sequence). The CDR3 spells CASSLALASTLTDTQYF. CDR3 coding DNA: TGTGCCAGCAGCTTAGCGTTAGCCTCCACCCTCACAGATACGCAGTATTTT.

The chain is built from TRBV2 and TRBJ2-3; the D is unclear. Germline-derived CDR1 and CDR2 are SNHLY and FYNNEI. The CDR3 loop spans 11 amino acids. V was shortened by 8 bases and J by 6 bases, with 9 bases between the two germline ends. CDR3 bases: TGTGCCAGCGGCCCCAGGGATACGCAGTATTTT. Its translation is CASGPRDTQYF.

This clonotype has more than one count but fewer than ten. The chain recombines TRBV12-3 or TRBV12-4 with TRBJ2-5, with TRBD2 identical over 7 bases. CDR3 length equals 16 residues. The J segment lost 5 bases and the V segment lost 3 bases, leaving 12 bases of the junction unmatched. The CDR3 here is CASSLPGAGTKETQYF. CDR3 sequence (DNA): TGTGCCAGCAGTTTGCCTGGAGCGGGGACCAAGGAGACCCAGTACTTC.

The gene calls are TRBV20-1 and TRBJ2-1; 7 bases fit TRBD2. Per germline, CDR1 DFQATT and CDR2 SNEGSKA (reference sequence). The CDR3 sequence is 16 residues long. The ends lost 4 bases at V and 3 bases at J; junction bases unmatched: 12. CDR3 residues: CSATSKRGENYNEQFF. The CDR3 nucleotides read TGCAGTGCTACTTCCAAGCGGGGAGAAAACTACAATGAGCAGTTCTTC.

This clonotype was counted between two and nine times. The J gene is TRBJ1-2, the V gene TRBV2; D possibly corresponds to TRBD1 (6 bases). This CDR3 comprises 15 residues. Germline CDR1 reads SNHLY; CDR2 reads FYNNEI. Trimming pared 0 bases from V and 2 bases from J, leaving 10 bases between. The CDR3 is CASSEAGQGNYGYTF. The CDR3 DNA follows: TGTGCCAGCAGTGAAGCGGGGCAGGGGAACTATGGCTACACCTTC.

This clonotype was observed many times. The chain combines TRBV12-5 with TRBJ2-2; TRBD2 is a possible D gene (5 bases). The germline CDR1 and CDR2 sequences are LGHNT and FRNRAP. The CDR3 runs to 19 residues. Trimming cost V 1 base and J 3 bases, with 21 bases left between them. In DNA, the CDR3 is TGTGCTAGTGGTTTGGACGGGAAGGCTCTAGTTTTGGACACCGGGGAGCTGTTTTTT. It translates to CASGLDGKALVLDTGELFF.

This clonotype was detected only a few times. The rearrangement links TRBV6-2 or TRBV6-3 to TRBJ1-5; no reliable D call. Trimming pared 0 bases from V and 6 bases from J, leaving 6 bases between. The CDR3 covers 13 residues. Per germline, CDR1 MNHEY and CDR2 SVGEGT. In nucleotides, the CDR3 is TGTGCCAGCAGTTACTCGTTTAGTCAGCCCCAGCATTTT. Protein: CASSYSFSQPQHF.

This chain connects TRBV10-3 to TRBJ2-5; the D gene is possibly TRBD1 (6 bases). The CDR3 runs 13 residues. The V and J ends lost 2 bases and 3 bases respectively, with 7 bases between them. The germline CDR1 and CDR2 sequences are ENHRY and SYGVKD. DNA for the CDR3: TGTGCCATCAGTGAGCAGGGGAAAGAGACCCAGTACTTC. It is translated as CAISEQGKETQYF.

This clonotype was seen a handful of times. The chain carries TRBV6-2 or TRBV6-3 and TRBJ2-5; 9 bases agree with TRBD2. In germline, CDR1 is MNHEY, CDR2 SVGEGT. The CDR3 is 16 residues long. Trimming removed 6 bases from V and 1 base from J; junction bases left unmatched: 9. This chain's CDR3 is CASRDVAGVGQETQYF. For the CDR3, the DNA is TGTGCCAGCAGAGACGTAGCGGGGGTTGGCCAAGAGACCCAGTACTTC.